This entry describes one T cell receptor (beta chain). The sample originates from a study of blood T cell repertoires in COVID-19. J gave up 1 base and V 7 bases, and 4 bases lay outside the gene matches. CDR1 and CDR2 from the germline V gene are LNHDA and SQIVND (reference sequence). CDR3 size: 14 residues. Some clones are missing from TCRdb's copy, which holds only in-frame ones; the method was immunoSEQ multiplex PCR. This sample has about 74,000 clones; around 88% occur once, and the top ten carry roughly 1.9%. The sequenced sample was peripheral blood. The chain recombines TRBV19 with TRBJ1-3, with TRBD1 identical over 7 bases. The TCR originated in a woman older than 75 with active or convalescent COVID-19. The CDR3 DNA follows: TGTGCCAGTATCCGACAGGGATCTGGAAACACCATATATTTT. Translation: CASIRQGSGNTIYF.